Below are 20 T cell receptor beta chains sequenced from a single sample in a study of cytomegalovirus exposure and HLA in healthy donors. PCR amplification relied on 60 Vbeta primers (plus 13 Jbeta primers). Generated by immunoSEQ multiplex PCR, the TCRdb table keeps only in-frame clones and is missing some. The sample has about 190,000 clones; 65% to 80% are singletons. Input material: PBMCs. These receptors all come from a man aged 30 to 39 in good health and CMV-seropositive.

The V and J genes are TRBV7-9 and TRBJ1-2; tentatively, D is TRBD1 (6 bases). The CDR3 consists of 15 residues. Trimming took 5 bases from V and 3 from J, leaving 16 bases between them. Germline CDR1 is SEHNR and CDR2 is FQNEAQ (reference sequence). The CDR3 DNA follows: TGTGCCAGCAGCACCCAACAGGGTTGGGACTATGGCTACACCTTC. Amino acid sequence: CASSTQQGWDYGYTF. Full variable domain (rest looked up from reference TRBV7-9 and TRBJ1-2): DTGVSQNPRHKITKRGQNVTFRCDPISEHNRLYWYRQTLGQGPEFLTYFQNEAQLEKSRLLSDRFSAERPKGSFSTLEIQRTEQGDSAMYLCASSTQQGWDYGYTFGSGTRLTVV.

This clone turned up a few times. The rearrangement uses TRBV9 and TRBJ2-7; the match to TRBD2 covers 10 bases. The junction had 7 bases not matched to a gene; V was cut back by 4 bases and J by 6 bases. Germline CDR1 SGDLS, CDR2 YYNGEE. The CDR3 is 14 residues long. Here the CDR3 DNA reads TGTGCCAGCAGCCCCCGGACTAGCGGCGGCGAGCAGTACTTC. The encoded protein is CASSPRTSGGEQYF.

This clone has a handful of counts. CDR3 DNA: TGTGCCAGCAGTTTAACCGCGGACGGAGCCCTAGCTAAGACCCAGTACTTC. The encoded protein is CASSLTADGALAKTQYF. The rearrangement uses TRBV27 and TRBJ2-5; the D gene is possibly TRBD2 (5 bases). The CDR3 is 17 residues long. The V end lost 2 bases, the J end lost 6 bases, and 22 bases lay between the germline ends. Germline CDR1 reads MNHEY; CDR2 reads SMNVEV (reference sequence).

The chain recombines TRBV7-6 with TRBJ2-5; a weak D match, TRBD1 (5 bases). CDR1 and CDR2 from the germline V gene are SGHVS and FNYEAQ. The V end was cut by 5 bases, the J end by 3 bases, with 10 bases between. The CDR3 runs to 13 residues. The CDR3 reads CASSRTLKETQYF. CDR3 nucleotides: TGTGCCAGCAGCCGGACACTAAAAGAGACCCAGTACTTC. Full variable domain (rest looked up from reference TRBV7-6 and TRBJ2-5): GAGVSQSPRYKVTKRGQDVALRCDPISGHVSLYWYRQALGQGPEFLTYFNYEAQQDKSGLPNDRFSAERPEGSISTLTIQRTEQRDSAMYRCASSRTLKETQYFGPGTRLLVL.

The CDR3 protein is CASSLPGQGEAFF. Written as DNA, the CDR3 is TGTGCCAGCAGTTTACCGGGACAGGGCGAAGCTTTCTTT. This sequence joins TRBV27 and TRBJ1-1; 9 bases map to TRBD1. Germline lookup yields CDR1 MNHEY and CDR2 SMNVEV (reference sequence). The CDR3 extends over 13 amino acids. V lost 2 bases to trimming and J lost 8 bases; unmatched junction nucleotides: 3.

V usage is TRBV25-1 and J usage is TRBJ2-5; 10 nucleotides line up with TRBD2. The germline V gene encodes CDR1 MGHDK and CDR2 SYGVNS. The V and J ends lost 4 bases and 6 bases, in that order; junction bases with no gene match: 17. The CDR3 spans 18 residues. DNA for the CDR3: TGTGCCAGCAGTGGCCTCGAGCGGGAGGGCCTTCGAAGAAAGACCCAGTACTTC. Translating it yields CASSGLEREGLRRKTQYF.

The sample holds a few counts of this clone. The rearrangement joins TRBV7-2 to TRBJ2-3; D is unclear. This CDR3 is built from 12 residues. Germline loops: CDR1 SGHTA, CDR2 FQGNSA. V was pared by 5 bases and J by 2 bases, with 5 bases between. CDR3 region: CASSPYTDTQYF. The CDR3 nucleotides are TGTGCCAGCAGCCCTTACACAGATACGCAGTATTTT.

The chain carries TRBV28 and TRBJ2-7; 15 positions agree with TRBD2. CDR1 and CDR2 (germline): MDHEN, SYDVKM. V shed 8 bases, J shed 4 bases, and the junction held 9 bases outside the gene matches. The CDR3 has 16 residues. CDR3 in DNA: TGTGCCAGCGCTGGACTAGCGGGAGGGTTTAATTACGAGCAGTACTTC. Protein sequence: CASAGLAGGFNYEQYF.

The rearrangement joins TRBV30 to TRBJ2-7; a weak D match, TRBD2 (7 bases). Trimming stripped 0 bases from V and 2 bases from J, with 14 bases between. Germline CDR1 and CDR2: GTSNPN and SVGIG (reference sequence). The CDR3 runs to 15 residues. For the CDR3, the DNA is TGTGCCTGGAGTGTAAAACAGGGAGGGACCTACGAGCAGTACTTC. Its translation: CAWSVKQGGTYEQYF.

The chain is built from TRBV18 and TRBJ2-1; TRBD1 matches at 10 bases. This CDR3 is built from 15 residues. The germline CDR1 and CDR2 sequences are KGHSH and LQKENI. The junction had 2 bases not matched to a gene; V was cut back by 6 bases and J by 0 bases. In nucleotides, the CDR3 is TGTGCCAGCTCCCGGGACAGGGGCTCCTACAATGAGCAGTTCTTC. Protein product: CASSRDRGSYNEQFF.

This clone was seen a handful of times. This chain uses TRBV7-9 with TRBJ2-1; D not resolved. Between the trimmed V and J ends, which lost 1 base and 3 bases, there was a span of 10 bases. Germline lookup yields CDR1 SEHNR and CDR2 FQNEAQ (reference sequence). The CDR3 is made up of 15 amino acids. This CDR3 is CASSLGAPYYNEQFF. The CDR3 DNA reads as TGTGCCAGCAGCTTAGGAGCACCGTACTACAATGAGCAGTTCTTC. Drawing the rest from reference TRBV7-9 and TRBJ2-1, the complete variable domain is DTGVSQNPRHKITKRGQNVTFRCDPISEHNRLYWYRQTLGQGPEFLTYFQNEAQLEKSRLLSDRFSAERPKGSFSTLEIQRTEQGDSAMYLCASSLGAPYYNEQFFGPGTRLTVL.

The chain has TRBV28 and TRBJ2-2; a weak D match, TRBD2 (6 bases). V lost 6 bases and J lost 5, with 7 bases in between. CDR3 length: 12 residues. Germline assignment: CDR1 MDHEN and CDR2 SYDVKM. The CDR3 DNA is TGTGCCAGCAGCGGGAGTACCGGGGAGCTGTTTTTT. Encoded protein: CASSGSTGELFF.

CDR3 nucleotide sequence: TGTGCCAGCAAATTAGACGCGGTGGGAGGGACGCAGTATTTT. It translates to CASKLDAVGGTQYF. This chain links TRBV27 with TRBJ2-3; TRBD2 agrees at 7 bases. The ends lost 7 bases at V and 9 bases at J; junction bases unmatched: 13. Per the germline V gene, CDR1 is MNHEY and CDR2 is SMNVEV (reference sequence). This CDR3 spans 14 amino acids.

This sequence joins TRBV19 and TRBJ1-2; TRBD1 agrees at 8 bases. Germline CDR1 LNHDA, CDR2 SQIVND (reference sequence). This CDR3 has 12 residues. V was clipped by 10 bases and J by 3 bases; unmatched bases: 4. In DNA, the CDR3 is TGTGCCACTTACAGGGGGGACTATGGCTACACCTTC. Amino acid sequence: CATYRGDYGYTF. Based on the CDR3 plus reference TRBV19 and TRBJ1-2, the full variable domain is DGGITQSPKYLFRKEGQNVTLSCEQNLNHDAMYWYRQDPGQGLRLIYYSQIVNDFQKGDIAEGYSVSREKKESFPLTVTSAQKNPTAFYLCATYRGDYGYTFGSGTRLTVV.

This rearrangement joins TRBV5-6 to TRBJ1-6, with TRBD1 matching over 7 bases. V shed 1 base, J shed 3 bases, and the junction held 7 bases outside the gene matches. This CDR3 spans 17 amino acids. CDR1 and CDR2 from the germline V gene are SGHDT and YYEEEE. As DNA, the CDR3 is TGTGCCAGCAGCTTGTTAGCTCACAGGGGCTATAATTCACCCCTCCACTTT. Encoded protein: CASSLLAHRGYNSPLHF.

The gene calls are TRBV15 and TRBJ1-5; TRBD1 matches at 7 bases. The V gene end was trimmed by 2 bases and the J gene end by 3 bases; junction bases not matched to a gene: 4. This CDR3 is 15 amino acids long. Germline V CDR1 and CDR2: LNHNV, YYDKDF (reference sequence). CDR3 sequence reads: CATSRPGGYNQPQHF. CDR3 nucleotide sequence: TGTGCCACCAGCAGACCAGGGGGTTACAATCAGCCCCAGCATTTT.

The chain recombines TRBV30 with TRBJ2-1; 13 positions match TRBD2. Germline-derived CDR1 and CDR2 are GTSNPN and SVGIG (reference sequence). V shed 1 base and J 0 bases; nucleotides not matched to a gene: 9. The CDR3 is made up of 19 amino acids. This CDR3 reads CAWSGPGRTSGGSYNEQFF. The CDR3 nucleotides read TGTGCCTGGAGTGGTCCAGGTCGGACTAGCGGGGGCTCCTACAATGAGCAGTTCTTC.

The chain links TRBV7-6 to TRBJ1-5; possible D gene TRBD1, 5 bases. The CDR3 runs to 15 residues. Germline CDR1 SGHVS, CDR2 FNYEAQ. Trimming pared 5 bases from V and 7 bases from J, leaving 18 bases between. CDR3 in DNA: TGTGCCAGCAGCCCGCTATCTGCGGGGGACCAGCCCCAGCATTTT. Amino acids: CASSPLSAGDQPQHF.

The CDR3 sequence: CASSPTGDSSFEQYF. DNA of the CDR3: TGTGCCAGCAGCCCTACAGGGGATTCTTCTTTTGAGCAGTACTTC. The chain recombines TRBV9 with TRBJ2-5; 7 positions match TRBD1. J was trimmed by 11 bases and V by 4 bases; bases with no gene match: 17. This CDR3 is built from 15 residues. Germline CDR1 and CDR2: SGDLS and YYNGEE.

The chain combines TRBV7-2 with TRBJ2-7; 12 bases align to TRBD2. Germline V gene data show CDR1 as SGHTA and CDR2 as FQGNSA. The CDR3 has 16 residues. V lost 5 bases to trimming and J lost 7 bases; unmatched junction nucleotides: 12. CDR3 sequence: CASSPLAASGGVEQYF. The CDR3, as DNA: TGTGCCAGCAGCCCCCTTGCCGCTAGCGGGGGGGTGGAGCAGTACTTC.